What follows are 8 T cell receptor beta chains derived from one specimen sequenced in a study of cytotoxic CD8 clonotypes in ibrutinib-treated CLL. Clones were sequenced by immunoSEQ multiplex PCR, and TCRdb holds only the in-frame ones, with some missing. The sample has about 130,000 clones; 80% to 90% are singletons. The sequences come from PBMCs, collected after 24 months of ibrutinib treatment. The receptors were sampled from a human donor with chronic lymphocytic leukemia.

The chain combines TRBV4-1 with TRBJ2-1; 8 nucleotides agree with TRBD2. V dropped 6 bases and J dropped 6; count of bases not matched to a gene: 10. This CDR3 comprises 15 residues. CDR1 MGHRA and CDR2 YSYEKL come from the germline V gene. This CDR3 reads CASSSGGTVLNEQFF. The DNA of the CDR3 is TGCGCCAGCAGTTCGGGGGGGACTGTCCTCAATGAGCAGTTCTTC.

The chain joins TRBV27 to TRBJ2-7; 9 bases are a match to TRBD1. J was trimmed by 4 bases and V by 5 bases; bases with no gene match: 6. The CDR3 has 14 residues. The germline gives CDR1 MNHEY, CDR2 SMNVEV (reference sequence). The DNA for the CDR3 is TGTGCCAGCAGTCGGGACAGGGTTGGGTACGAGCAGTACTTC. This translates into CASSRDRVGYEQYF.

The chain is built from TRBV12-5 and TRBJ1-5, with D possibly matching TRBD1 (6 bases). Germline CDR1 LGHNT, CDR2 FRNRAP. V was trimmed by 1 base and J by 1 base, leaving 17 bases between them. The CDR3 extends over 18 amino acids. The CDR3 nucleotides are TGTGCTAGTGGTTTGGCCCTTACAGGGAGGGTCAGCAATCAGCCCCAGCATTTT. It is translated as CASGLALTGRVSNQPQHF.

The chain carries TRBV5-4 and TRBJ2-3; D not certain. The CDR3 length is 13 residues. Germline V gene data show CDR1 as SGHNT and CDR2 as YYREEE (reference sequence). The V and J ends lost 3 bases and 7 bases respectively, with 12 bases between them. CDR3 coding DNA: TGTGCCAGCAGCTCATACGAGAGTAATACGCAGTATTTT. The encoded protein is CASSSYESNTQYF.

The J gene is TRBJ2-7, the V gene TRBV4-2; 10 bases match TRBD1. V shed 4 bases, J shed 3 bases, and the junction held 6 bases outside the gene matches. This CDR3 comprises 15 residues. Germline V lookup: CDR1 LGHNA, CDR2 YNFKEQ. CDR3 residues: CASSPTRDRGYEQYF. DNA of the CDR3: TGTGCCAGCAGCCCCACCCGGGACAGGGGCTACGAGCAGTACTTC.

The chain uses TRBV5-4 and TRBJ2-6; no clear D. The CDR3 sequence is 14 residues long. With 4 bases removed from V and 1 base from J, the gap between germline ends came to 6 bases. The V gene's germline CDR1 is SGHNT and CDR2 YYREEE (reference sequence). This CDR3 is CASSHDSGANVLTF. The CDR3 DNA is TGTGCCAGCAGCCATGATTCTGGGGCCAACGTCCTGACTTTC.

The chain employs TRBV5-6 and TRBJ1-1; TRBD1 might be the D (5 bases). The ends were cut back, 0 bases at V and 7 bases at J, with 10 bases in the middle. This CDR3 region has 13 residues. The V gene's germline CDR1 is SGHDT and CDR2 YYEEEE. The CDR3 nucleotides read TGTGCCAGCAGCTTGGACCTCCAGGGTGAAGCTTTCTTT. The encoded protein is CASSLDLQGEAFF.

CDR3 nucleotide sequence: TGTGCCAGCAGCGTAGGGCAGGGGGTTACCACCGGGGAGCTGTTTTTT. It yields the protein CASSVGQGVTTGELFF. This chain joins TRBV9 and TRBJ2-2, with 7 positions matching TRBD1. CDR1 and CDR2 from the germline V gene are SGDLS and YYNGEE. J lost 4 bases, V lost 0 bases, and 6 bases had no gene match. The CDR3 covers 16 residues.